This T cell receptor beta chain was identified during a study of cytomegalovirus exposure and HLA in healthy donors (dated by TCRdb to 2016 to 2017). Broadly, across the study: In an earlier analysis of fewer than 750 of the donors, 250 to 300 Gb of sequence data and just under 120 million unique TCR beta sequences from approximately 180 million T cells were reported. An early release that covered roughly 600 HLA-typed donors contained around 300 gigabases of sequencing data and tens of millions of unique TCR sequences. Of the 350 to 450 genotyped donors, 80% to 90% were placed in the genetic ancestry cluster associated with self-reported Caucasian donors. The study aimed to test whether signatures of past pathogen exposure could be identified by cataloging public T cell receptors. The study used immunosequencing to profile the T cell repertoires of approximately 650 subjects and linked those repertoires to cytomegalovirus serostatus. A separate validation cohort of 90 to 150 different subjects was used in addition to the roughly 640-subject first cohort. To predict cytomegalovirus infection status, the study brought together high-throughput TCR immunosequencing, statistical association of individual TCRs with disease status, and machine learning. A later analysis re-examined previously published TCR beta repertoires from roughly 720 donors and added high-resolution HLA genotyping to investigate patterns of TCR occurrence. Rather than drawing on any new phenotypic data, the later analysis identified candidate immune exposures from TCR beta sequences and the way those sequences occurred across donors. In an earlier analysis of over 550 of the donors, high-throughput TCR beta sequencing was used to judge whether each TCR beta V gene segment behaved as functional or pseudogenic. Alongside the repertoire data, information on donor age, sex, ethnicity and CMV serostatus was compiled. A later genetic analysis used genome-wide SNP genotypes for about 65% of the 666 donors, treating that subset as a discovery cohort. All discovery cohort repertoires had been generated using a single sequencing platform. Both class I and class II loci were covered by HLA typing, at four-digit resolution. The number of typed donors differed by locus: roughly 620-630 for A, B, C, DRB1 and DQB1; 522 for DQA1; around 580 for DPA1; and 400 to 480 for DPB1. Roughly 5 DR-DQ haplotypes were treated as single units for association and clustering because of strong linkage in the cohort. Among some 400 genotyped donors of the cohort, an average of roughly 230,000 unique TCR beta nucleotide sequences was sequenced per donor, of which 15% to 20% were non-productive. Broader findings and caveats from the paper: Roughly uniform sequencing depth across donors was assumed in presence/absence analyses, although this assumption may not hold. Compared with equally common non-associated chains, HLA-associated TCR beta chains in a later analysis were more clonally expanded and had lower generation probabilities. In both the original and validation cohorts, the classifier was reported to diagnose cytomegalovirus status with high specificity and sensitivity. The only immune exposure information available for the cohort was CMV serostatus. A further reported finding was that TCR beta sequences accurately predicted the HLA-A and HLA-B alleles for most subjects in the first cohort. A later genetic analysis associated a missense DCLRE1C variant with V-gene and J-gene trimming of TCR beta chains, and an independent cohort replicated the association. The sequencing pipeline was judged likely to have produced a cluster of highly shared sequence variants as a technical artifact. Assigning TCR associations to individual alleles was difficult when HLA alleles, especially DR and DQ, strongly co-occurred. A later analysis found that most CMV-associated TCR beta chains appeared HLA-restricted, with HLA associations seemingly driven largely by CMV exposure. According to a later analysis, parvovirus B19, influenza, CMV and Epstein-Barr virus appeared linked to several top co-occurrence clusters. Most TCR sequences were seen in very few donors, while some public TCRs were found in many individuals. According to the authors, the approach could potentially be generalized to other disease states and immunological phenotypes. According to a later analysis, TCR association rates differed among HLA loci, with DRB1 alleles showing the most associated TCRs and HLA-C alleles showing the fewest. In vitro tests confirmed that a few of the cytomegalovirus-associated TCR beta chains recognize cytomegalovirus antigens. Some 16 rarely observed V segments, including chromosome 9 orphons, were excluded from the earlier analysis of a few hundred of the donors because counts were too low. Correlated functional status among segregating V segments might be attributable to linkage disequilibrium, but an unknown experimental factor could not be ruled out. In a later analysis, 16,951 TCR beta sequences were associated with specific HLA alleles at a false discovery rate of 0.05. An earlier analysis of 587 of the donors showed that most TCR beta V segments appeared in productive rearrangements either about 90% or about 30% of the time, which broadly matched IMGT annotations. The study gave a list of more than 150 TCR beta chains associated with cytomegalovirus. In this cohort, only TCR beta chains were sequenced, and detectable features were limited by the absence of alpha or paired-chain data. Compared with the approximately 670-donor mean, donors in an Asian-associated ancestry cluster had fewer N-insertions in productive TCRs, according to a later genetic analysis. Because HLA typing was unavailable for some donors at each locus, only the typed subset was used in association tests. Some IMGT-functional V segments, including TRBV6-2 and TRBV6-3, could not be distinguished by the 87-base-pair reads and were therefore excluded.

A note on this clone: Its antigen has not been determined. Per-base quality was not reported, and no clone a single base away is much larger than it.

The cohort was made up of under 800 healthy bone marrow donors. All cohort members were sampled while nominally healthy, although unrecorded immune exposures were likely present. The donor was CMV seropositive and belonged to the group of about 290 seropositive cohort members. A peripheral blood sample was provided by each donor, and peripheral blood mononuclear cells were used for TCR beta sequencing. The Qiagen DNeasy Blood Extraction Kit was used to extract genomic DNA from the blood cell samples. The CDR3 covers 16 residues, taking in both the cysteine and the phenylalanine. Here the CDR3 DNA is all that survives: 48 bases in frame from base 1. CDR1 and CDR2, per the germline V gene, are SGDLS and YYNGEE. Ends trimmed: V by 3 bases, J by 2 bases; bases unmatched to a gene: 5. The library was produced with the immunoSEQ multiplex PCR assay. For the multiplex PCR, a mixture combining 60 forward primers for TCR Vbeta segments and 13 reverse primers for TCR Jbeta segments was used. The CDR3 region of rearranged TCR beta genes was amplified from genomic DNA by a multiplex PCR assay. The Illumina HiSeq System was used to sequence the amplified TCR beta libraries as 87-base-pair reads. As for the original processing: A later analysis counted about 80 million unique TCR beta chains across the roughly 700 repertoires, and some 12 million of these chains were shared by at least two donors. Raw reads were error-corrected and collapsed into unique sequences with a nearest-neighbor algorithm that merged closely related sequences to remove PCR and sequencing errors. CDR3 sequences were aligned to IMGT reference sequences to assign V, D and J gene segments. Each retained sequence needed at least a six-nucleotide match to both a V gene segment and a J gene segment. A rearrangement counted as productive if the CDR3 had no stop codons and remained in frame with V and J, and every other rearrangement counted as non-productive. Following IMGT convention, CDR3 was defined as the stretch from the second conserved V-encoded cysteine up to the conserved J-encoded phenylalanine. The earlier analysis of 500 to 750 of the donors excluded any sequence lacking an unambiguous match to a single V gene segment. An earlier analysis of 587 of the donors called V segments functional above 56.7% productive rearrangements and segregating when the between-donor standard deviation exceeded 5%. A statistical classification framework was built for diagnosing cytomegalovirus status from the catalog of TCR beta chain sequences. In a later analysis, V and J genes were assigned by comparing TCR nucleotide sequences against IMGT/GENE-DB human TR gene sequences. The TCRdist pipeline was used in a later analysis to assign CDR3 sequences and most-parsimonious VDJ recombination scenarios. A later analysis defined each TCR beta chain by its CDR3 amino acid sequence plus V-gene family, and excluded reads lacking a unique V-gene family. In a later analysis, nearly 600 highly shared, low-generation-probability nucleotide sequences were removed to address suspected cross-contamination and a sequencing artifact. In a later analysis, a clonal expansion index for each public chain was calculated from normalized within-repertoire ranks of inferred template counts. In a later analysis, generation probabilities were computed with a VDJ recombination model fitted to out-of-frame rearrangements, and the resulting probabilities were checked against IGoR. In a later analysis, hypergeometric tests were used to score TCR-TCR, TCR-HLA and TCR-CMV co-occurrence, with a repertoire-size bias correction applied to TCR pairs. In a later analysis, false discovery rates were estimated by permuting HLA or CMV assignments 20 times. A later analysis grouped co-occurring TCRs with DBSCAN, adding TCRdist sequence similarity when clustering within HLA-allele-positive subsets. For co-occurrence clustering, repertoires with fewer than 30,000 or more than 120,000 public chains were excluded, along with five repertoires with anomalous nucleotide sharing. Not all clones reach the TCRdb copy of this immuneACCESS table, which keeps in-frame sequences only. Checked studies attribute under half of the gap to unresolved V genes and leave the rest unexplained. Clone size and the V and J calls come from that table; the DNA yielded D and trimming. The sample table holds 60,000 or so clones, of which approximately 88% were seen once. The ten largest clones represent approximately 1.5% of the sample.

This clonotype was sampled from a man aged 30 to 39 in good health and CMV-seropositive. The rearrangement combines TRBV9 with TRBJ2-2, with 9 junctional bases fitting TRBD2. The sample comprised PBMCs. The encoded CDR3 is CASSAPSGANTGELFF. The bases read TGTGCCAGCAGCGCCCCTAGCGGGGCAAACACCGGGGAGCTGTTTTTT. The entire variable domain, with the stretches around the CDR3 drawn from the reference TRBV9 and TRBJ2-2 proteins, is DSGVTQTPKHLITATGQRVTLRCSPRSGDLSVYWYQQSLDQGLQFLIQYYNGEERAKGNILERFSAQQFPDLHSELNLSSLELGDSALYFCASSAPSGANTGELFFGEGSRLTVL.